This TCR beta chain is from a study of T cells in Graves' hyperthyroidism and ophthalmopathy. Study conclusions and caveats: Clonotypes that were expanded in thyroid above 0.001 mostly appeared in blood too.

V shed 5 bases, J shed 5 bases, and the junction held 7 bases outside the gene matches. CDR3 length: 15 residues. CDR1 SGHTA and CDR2 FQGNSA come from the germline V gene. RNA transcripts yielded amplified TCR beta CDR3 regions. The primer set for the first-round RT-PCR of the TCR CDR3 was HTBI. TCRdb re-derived calls from the multiplex PCR reads in MiXCR, one entry per CDR3 protein. The sample holds roughly 740,000 distinct CDR3 sequences, around 17% seen once. This clonotype was detected only a few times. As yet, its antigen is unknown. The source of this sequence is a man aged 18 to 30 with Graves' hyperthyroidism. V gene TRBV7-2 combines with J gene TRBJ2-1; TRBD2 matches 9 bases. Material: blood. The CDR3 region is CASSPPGLANNEQFF. CDR3 sequence (DNA): TGTGCCAGCAGCCCCCCCGGACTAGCGAACAATGAGCAGTTCTTC.